The T cell receptor (beta chain) under discussion was sequenced for a study of cytomegalovirus exposure and HLA in healthy donors. Study-level findings and limits: Cytomegalovirus association was assigned to about 150 TCR beta chains. In a later analysis, CMV-associated beta chains were mostly HLA-associated, it appeared. Across donors, most TCRs were seen rarely, yet some public ones were widespread.

Vbeta (60) and Jbeta (13) primers were used in the PCR. The method was immunoSEQ multiplex PCR; TCRdb's version includes in-frame clones alone and lacks a portion of them. The sample yields roughly 82,000 clones, around 74% seen once. About this clone: What it binds is unknown.

V was cut by 3 bases and J by 6 bases, with 14 bases left in between. CDR3 size: 14 residues. Germline-derived CDR1 and CDR2 are GTSNPN and SVGIG (reference sequence). This TCR came from a woman aged 50 to 65 in good health and CMV-seropositive. The source material was PBMCs. This chain connects TRBV30 to TRBJ2-2; possibly TRBD1 for D (5 bases). CDR3 nucleotides: TGTGCCTGGAGCTTAAACACAGGATCCGGGGAGCTGTTTTTT. Its translation is CAWSLNTGSGELFF.